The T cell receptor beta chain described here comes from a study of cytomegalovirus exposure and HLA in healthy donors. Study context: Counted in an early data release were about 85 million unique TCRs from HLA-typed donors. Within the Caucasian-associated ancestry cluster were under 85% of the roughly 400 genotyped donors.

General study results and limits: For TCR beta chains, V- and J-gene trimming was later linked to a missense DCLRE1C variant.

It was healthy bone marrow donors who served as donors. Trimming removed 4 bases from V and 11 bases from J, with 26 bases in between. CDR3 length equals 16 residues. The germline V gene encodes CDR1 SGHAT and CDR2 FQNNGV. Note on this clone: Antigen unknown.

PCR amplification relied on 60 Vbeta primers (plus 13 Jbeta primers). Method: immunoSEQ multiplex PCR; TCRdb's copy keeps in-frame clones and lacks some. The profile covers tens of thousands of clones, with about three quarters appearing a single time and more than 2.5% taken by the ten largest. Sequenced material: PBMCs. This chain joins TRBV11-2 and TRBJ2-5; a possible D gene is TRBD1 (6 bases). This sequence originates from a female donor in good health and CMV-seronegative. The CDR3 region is CASSSPLDSLRMEQYF. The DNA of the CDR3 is TGTGCCAGCAGCTCCCCCCTGGACAGTTTACGGATGGAGCAGTACTTC.